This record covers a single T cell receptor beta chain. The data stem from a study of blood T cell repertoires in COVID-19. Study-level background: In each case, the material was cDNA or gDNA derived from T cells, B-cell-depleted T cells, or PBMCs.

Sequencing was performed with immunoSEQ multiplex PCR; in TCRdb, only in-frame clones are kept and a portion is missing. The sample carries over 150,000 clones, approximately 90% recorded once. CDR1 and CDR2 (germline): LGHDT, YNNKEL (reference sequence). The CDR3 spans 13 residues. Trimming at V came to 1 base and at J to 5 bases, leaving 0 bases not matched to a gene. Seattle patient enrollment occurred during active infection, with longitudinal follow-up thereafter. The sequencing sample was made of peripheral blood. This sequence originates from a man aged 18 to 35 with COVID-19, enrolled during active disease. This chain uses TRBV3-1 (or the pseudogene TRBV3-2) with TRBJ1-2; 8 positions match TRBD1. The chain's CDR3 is CASSQGTGYGYTF. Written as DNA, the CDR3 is TGTGCCAGCAGCCAAGGGACAGGGTATGGCTACACCTTC.